Below are 17 T cell receptor beta chains sequenced from a single sample in a study of T-cell reconstitution after alpha-beta-depleted transplantation in children (dated by TCRdb to 2016 to 2018). The sample's treatment or condition, from its label and the paper: allogeneic hematopoietic cell transplantation with graft depleted of TCRalphabeta T cells and CD19 B cells. The library was made by PCR. Sequencing relied on an Illumina HiSeq 2500. To normalize quantification of the TCRbeta repertoire, the TCR libraries were built with molecular barcoding that relied on unique molecular identifiers. TCRdb itself trimmed the public reads at Q25 with fastp, ran MiXCR and retained productive beta chains. Rows are combined by CDR3 protein, so each entry shows the most common genes and DNA. Present in this sample are about 58,000 distinct CDR3 sequences, roughly 46% of which were seen just once. The ten biggest clones cover under 98% of the sample.

The sample here was PBMCs, mostly from graft donor cells, taken 360 days after TCRalphabeta/CD19-depleted stem cell transplant. Receptors originate from a male patient aged 10-17 years who had a stem cell transplant for acute lymphoblastic leukemia, so the T cells may come from the graft donor.

This clonotype was detected once. This chain connects TRBV12-3 or TRBV12-4 to TRBJ1-5; weak D call: TRBD1 (5 bases). This CDR3 has 14 residues. V was cut by 5 bases and J by 4 bases, with 12 bases left in between. The DNA for the CDR3 is TGTGCCAGCAGTACCGGGGGTCTGAATCAGCCCCAGCATTTT. Its translation is CASSTGGLNQPQHF.

This sequence joins TRBV9 and TRBJ1-1; possibly TRBD1 for D (5 bases). The CDR3 totals 15 residues. Trimming shortened V by 4 bases and J by 0 bases, and 13 bases separated the two germline ends. Germline values: CDR1 SGDLS, CDR2 YYNGEE. CDR3 loop: CASSPDNRLNTEAFF. CDR3 DNA: TGTGCCAGCAGCCCGGACAATCGGCTGAACACTGAAGCTTTCTTT.

The chain is built from TRBV11-1 and TRBJ2-7; TRBD2 aligns across 15 bases. The CDR3 extends over 18 amino acids. Germline trimming cut 2 bases from V and 5 bases from J; bases unmatched to any gene: 10. Germline lookup yields CDR1 SGHAT and CDR2 FQDESV (reference sequence). The CDR3 DNA is TGTGCCAGCAGCTTACAAAGGACTAGCGGGGGGGCCGACGACGAGCAGTACTTC. Amino acid sequence: CASSLQRTSGGADDEQYF.

CDR3 sequence reads: CASSSPGQGGSDTQYF. CDR3 nucleotide sequence: TGTGCCAGCAGTTCCCCGGGACAGGGGGGATCGGATACGCAGTATTTT. V gene TRBV27 combines with J gene TRBJ2-3; 11 nucleotides agree with TRBD1. The germline V gene has CDR1 MNHEY and CDR2 SMNVEV (reference sequence). Trimming at V came to 4 bases and at J to 6 bases, leaving 9 bases not matched to a gene. This CDR3 has 16 residues.

This clonotype was picked up a small number of times. This chain uses TRBV27 with TRBJ2-2; D is ambiguous. The CDR3 sequence is 12 residues long. V dropped 2 bases and J dropped 6 bases, with 4 bases sitting between them. Germline assignment: CDR1 MNHEY and CDR2 SMNVEV (reference sequence). CDR3: CASSLGSGELFF. The CDR3 nucleotides are TGTGCCAGCAGTTTAGGGTCCGGGGAGCTGTTTTTT.

The CDR3 coding sequence is TGCAGCGGGAGACAGGGGGCCTCTAGCACAGATACGCAGTATTTT. Its protein is CSGRQGASSTDTQYF. The chain carries TRBV29-1 and TRBJ2-3, with 10 bases lining up with TRBD1. The CDR3 has 15 amino acids. The V gene end was trimmed by 7 bases and the J gene end by 0 bases; junction bases not matched to a gene: 7. Germline CDR1 SQVTM, CDR2 ANQGSEA.

The chain combines TRBV5-1 with TRBJ2-1; D ambiguous. The length of the CDR3 is 17 residues. Germline V lookup: CDR1 SGHRS, CDR2 YFSETQ. Deletions cut 1 base from V and 2 bases from J, with 16 bases between. The CDR3 region is CASSLWAGPPTYNEQFF. The DNA for the CDR3 is TGCGCCAGCAGCTTGTGGGCAGGCCCCCCTACCTACAATGAGCAGTTCTTC. Combining the CDR3 with reference TRBV5-1 and TRBJ2-1 gives the whole variable domain KAGVTQTPRYLIKTRGQQVTLSCSPISGHRSVSWYQQTPGQGLQFLFEYFSETQRNKGNFPGRFSGRQFSNSRSEMNVSTLELGDSALYLCASSLWAGPPTYNEQFFGPGTRLTVL.

This clonotype turned up a few times. The rearrangement joins TRBV7-8 to TRBJ2-1; no clear D. The CDR3 spans 13 residues. From germline, CDR1 is SGHVS and CDR2 FQNEAQ. V lost 4 bases and J 9 bases, leaving 13 bases between the germline ends. CDR3 DNA: TGTGCCAGCAGCTGGGATTTTTATGGTGAGCAGTTCTTC. Residues: CASSWDFYGEQFF.

The V and J genes are TRBV28 and TRBJ1-3; D possibly corresponds to TRBD1 (6 bases). V lost 5 bases and J 4 bases, leaving 15 bases between the germline ends. From germline, CDR1 is MDHEN and CDR2 SYDVKM. CDR3 length equals 15 residues. The CDR3 region is CASSQIQGLGNTIYF. The CDR3 DNA sequence: TGTGCCAGCAGTCAAATACAGGGCCTAGGAAACACCATATATTTT.

This clonotype was seen a few times. This chain links TRBV18 with TRBJ1-1, with unresolved D. CDR3 size: 11 residues. Per germline, CDR1 KGHSH and CDR2 LQKENI. Trimming took 1 base from V and 13 from J, leaving 10 bases between them. This chain's CDR3 is CASSPRAVVFF. CDR3 sequence (DNA): TGTGCCAGCTCACCACGGGCAGTTGTTTTCTTT.

This clonotype was counted only a few times. The chain joins TRBV9 to TRBJ1-4, with D unclear. The CDR3 has 13 residues. Germline CDR1 and CDR2: SGDLS and YYNGEE. Between the trimmed V and J ends, which lost 4 bases and 2 bases, there was a span of 6 bases. CDR3 residues: CASSPGTNEKLFF. CDR3 coding DNA: TGTGCCAGCAGCCCGGGGACTAATGAAAAACTGTTTTTT. The entire variable domain, with the rest obtained from reference TRBV9 and TRBJ1-4, is as follows: DSGVTQTPKHLITATGQRVTLRCSPRSGDLSVYWYQQSLDQGLQFLIQYYNGEERAKGNILERFSAQQFPDLHSELNLSSLELGDSALYFCASSPGTNEKLFFGSGTQLSVL.

The chain has TRBV4-3 and TRBJ2-1, with 10 bases that match TRBD1. The trim removed 4 bases at V and 4 bases at J, leaving 7 bases unmatched. Germline CDR1 is LGHNA and CDR2 is YSLEER. The CDR3 runs to 16 residues. CDR3 in amino acids: CASSPGTGARYNEQFF. The CDR3 nucleotides are TGCGCCAGCAGCCCAGGGACAGGGGCAAGGTACAATGAGCAGTTCTTC.

The chain combines TRBV29-1 with TRBJ2-4; possible D gene TRBD1, 6 bases. V was trimmed by 8 bases and J by 0 bases, leaving 14 bases between them. Per germline, CDR1 SQVTM and CDR2 ANQGSEA. The CDR3 runs to 14 residues. DNA of the CDR3: TGCAGCATTCGACAGGACCTAGCCAAAAACATTCAGTACTTC. Amino acid sequence: CSIRQDLAKNIQYF.

The V call is TRBV11-3, the J call TRBJ2-1, with 7 bases aligning to TRBD2. Per germline, CDR1 SGHNT and CDR2 YENEEA. This CDR3 is built from 14 residues. The V segment lost 8 bases and the J segment 0 bases; nucleotides outside the gene matches: 4. The chain's CDR3 is CASGGGISYNEQFF. The CDR3 DNA reads TGTGCCAGCGGGGGGGGGATCTCCTACAATGAGCAGTTCTTC.

This sequence joins TRBV16 and TRBJ2-2, with D uncertain. From germline, CDR1 is KGHSY and CDR2 FQNENV. The ends were cut back, 4 bases at V and 0 bases at J, with 3 bases in the middle. The CDR3 spans 13 residues. In DNA form, the CDR3 reads TGTGCCAGCAGCCGGACGAACACCGGGGAGCTGTTTTTT. Its translation: CASSRTNTGELFF.

This clonotype was seen a few times. The rearrangement uses TRBV9 and TRBJ2-3; weak D call: TRBD2 (5 bases). The CDR3 runs 16 residues. CDR1 SGDLS and CDR2 YYNGEE come from the germline V gene. Trimming left V 1 base short and J 1 base short, with 13 bases between. Written as DNA, the CDR3 is TGTGCCAGCAGCGTACCCGTTCTGGGAGGCACAGATACGCAGTATTTT. Protein sequence: CASSVPVLGGTDTQYF.

The chain is built from TRBV12-3 or TRBV12-4 and TRBJ2-2; D ambiguous. This CDR3 has 15 residues. V was pared by 3 bases and J by 2 bases, with 10 bases between. CDR3 sequence reads: CASSFPSANTGELFF. The CDR3 DNA reads as TGTGCCAGCAGTTTCCCCAGCGCCAACACCGGGGAGCTGTTTTTT.